Below are 3 T cell receptor beta chains sequenced from a single sample in a study of CD8+CD57+ T cells in acquired aplastic anemia (dated by TCRdb to 2017 to 2018). For sequencing, an Illumina HiSeq 2000 was employed. Profiling of TCR beta VDJ combinations and CDR3 sequences used genomic DNA as the template. TCRdb reprocessing: public reads trimmed at Q25 with fastp, clones called with MiXCR, in-frame beta chains kept. Rows with a matching CDR3 protein are joined into one entry that keeps the most common DNA and genes. In this sample the table shows about 190,000 distinct CDR3 sequences, over 60% of which occur a single time. Just over 45% of the sample is taken by the ten largest. Source material: sorted CD4+, CD8+, or CD8+CD57+ T cells (not recorded which) from PBMCs. The receptors derive from a human donor with severe aplastic anemia or a healthy control (not recorded which).

This clonotype showed up just once. J is TRBJ2-7 and V is TRBV10-3; the D call may be TRBD1 or TRBD2 (6 bases each). Germline CDR1 and CDR2: ENHRY and SYGVKD. The CDR3 covers 16 residues. V shed 3 bases and J shed 0 bases, with 15 bases lying between them. The CDR3 protein is CAISEGRTVSSYEQYF. The CDR3, as DNA: TGTGCCATCAGTGAAGGGAGGACAGTGAGCTCCTACGAGCAGTACTTC.

A few counts support this clonotype. In DNA, the CDR3 is TGTGCCAGCAGCCAGACAGTAGGGACTGAAGCTTTCTTT. This sequence encodes CASSQTVGTEAFF. The rearrangement uses TRBV7-3 and TRBJ1-1; D perhaps matches TRBD1 (5 bases). Germline V lookup: CDR1 SGHTA, CDR2 FQGTGA. The CDR3 runs 13 residues. V lost 5 bases, J lost 5 bases, and 12 bases lay in between.

This clonotype has ten or more counts. V is TRBV11-1 and J is TRBJ2-2, with 8 bases matching TRBD2. Trimming at V came to 3 bases and at J to 1 base, leaving 4 bases not matched to a gene. The CDR3 contains 16 residues. In germline, CDR1 is SGHAT, CDR2 FQDESV (reference sequence). CDR3 DNA sequence: TGTGCCAGCAGCTTCGGAGCGGGGGAGAACACCGGGGAGCTGTTTTTT. This codes for CASSFGAGENTGELFF. Full variable domain (rest looked up from reference TRBV11-1 and TRBJ2-2): EAEVAQSPRYKITEKSQAVAFWCDPISGHATLYWYRQILGQGPELLVQFQDESVVDDSQLPKDRFSAERLKGVDSTLKIQPAELGDSAMYLCASSFGAGENTGELFFGEGSRLTVL.